This T cell receptor (beta chain) emerged from a study of T cells in localized non-small cell lung cancer. Study-level findings and limits: It was uninvolved adjacent lung that showed the highest T cell clonality, exceeding tumor.

Clones were sequenced by immunoSEQ multiplex PCR, and TCRdb holds only the in-frame ones, with some missing. The profile shows 2,500 to 3,000 clones, under 30% of them singletons. V lost 8 bases, J lost 0 bases, and 13 bases lay in between. CDR3 size: 15 residues. The V gene's germline CDR1 is MNHGY and CDR2 SAAAGT. Details on this clone: The antigen is not known.

The chain links TRBV6-8 to TRBJ2-2; perhaps TRBD1 as D (5 bases). The receptor was derived from a man aged 40 to 75 with stage II squamous cell lung carcinoma. Here the sequenced sample was lung tumor tissue, taken before any cancer treatment. DNA of the CDR3: TGTGCCAGCCTAAACGACAGACCGAACACCGGGGAGCTGTTTTTT. Translation gives CASLNDRPNTGELFF.